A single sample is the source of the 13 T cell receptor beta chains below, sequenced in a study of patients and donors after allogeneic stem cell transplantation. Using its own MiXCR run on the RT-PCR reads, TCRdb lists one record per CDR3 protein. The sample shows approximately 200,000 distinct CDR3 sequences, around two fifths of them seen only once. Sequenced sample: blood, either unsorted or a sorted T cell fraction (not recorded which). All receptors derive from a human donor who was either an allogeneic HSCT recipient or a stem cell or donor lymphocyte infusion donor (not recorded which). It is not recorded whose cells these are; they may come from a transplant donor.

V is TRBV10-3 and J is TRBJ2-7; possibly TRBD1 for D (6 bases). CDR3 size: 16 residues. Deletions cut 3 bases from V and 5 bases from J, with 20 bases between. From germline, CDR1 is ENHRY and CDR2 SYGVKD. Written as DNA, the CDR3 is TGTGCCATCAGTGACTCCAGTGGGGGCCTCGGGGACGAGCAGTACTTC. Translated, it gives CAISDSSGGLGDEQYF.

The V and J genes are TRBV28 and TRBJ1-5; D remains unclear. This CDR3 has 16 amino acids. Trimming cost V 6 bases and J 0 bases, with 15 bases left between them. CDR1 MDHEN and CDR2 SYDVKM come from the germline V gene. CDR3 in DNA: TGTGCCAGCAGATCTTCGGGCGACTATAGCAATCAGCCCCAGCATTTT. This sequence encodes CASRSSGDYSNQPQHF.

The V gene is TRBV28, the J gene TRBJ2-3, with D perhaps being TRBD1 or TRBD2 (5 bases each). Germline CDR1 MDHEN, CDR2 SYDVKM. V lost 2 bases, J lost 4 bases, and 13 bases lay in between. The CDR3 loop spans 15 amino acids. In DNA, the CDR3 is TGTGCCAGCAGTTTAGGGGGAAGCAGGGCAGATACGCAGTATTTT. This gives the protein CASSLGGSRADTQYF.

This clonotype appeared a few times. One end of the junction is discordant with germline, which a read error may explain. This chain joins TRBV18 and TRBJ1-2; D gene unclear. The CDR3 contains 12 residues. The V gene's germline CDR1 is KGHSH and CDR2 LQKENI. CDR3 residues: CASSPPNLPCAF. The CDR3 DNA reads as TGTGCCAGCTCACCACCGAACCTCCCGTGCGCCTTC. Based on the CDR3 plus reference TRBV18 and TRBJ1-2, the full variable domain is NAGVMQNPRHLVRRRGQEARLRCSPMKGHSHVYWYRQLPEEGLKFMVYLQKENIIDESGMPKERFSAEFPKEGPSILRIQQVVRGDSAAYFCASSPPNLPCAFGSGTRLTVV.

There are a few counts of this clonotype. The CDR3 DNA is TGTGCCAGTATGGAACAGGGGTGGATGAACACTGAAGCTTTCTTT. Translation: CASMEQGWMNTEAFF. The rearrangement uses TRBV19 and TRBJ1-1; 7 positions match TRBD1. V lost 7 bases and J lost 0; bases outside the gene matches: 8. The CDR3 runs 15 residues. Germline lookup yields CDR1 LNHDA and CDR2 SQIVND (reference sequence).

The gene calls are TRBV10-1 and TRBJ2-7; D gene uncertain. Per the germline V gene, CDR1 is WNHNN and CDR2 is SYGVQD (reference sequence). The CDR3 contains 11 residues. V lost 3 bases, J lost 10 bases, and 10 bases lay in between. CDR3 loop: CASSESGRQYF. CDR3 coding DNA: TGCGCCAGCAGTGAAAGTGGACGCCAGTACTTC.

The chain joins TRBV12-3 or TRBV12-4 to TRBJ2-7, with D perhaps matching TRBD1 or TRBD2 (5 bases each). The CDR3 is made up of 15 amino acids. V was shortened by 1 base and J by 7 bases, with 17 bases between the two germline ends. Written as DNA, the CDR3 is TGTGCCAGCAGTTTAGGGGACCCGAATCTCGGGGAGCAGTACTTC. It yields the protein CASSLGDPNLGEQYF.

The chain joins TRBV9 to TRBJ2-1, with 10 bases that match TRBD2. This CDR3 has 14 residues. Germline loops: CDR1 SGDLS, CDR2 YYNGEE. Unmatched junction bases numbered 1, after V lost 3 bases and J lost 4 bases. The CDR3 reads CASSAGLAYNEQFF. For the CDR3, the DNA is TGTGCCAGCAGCGCGGGACTAGCGTACAATGAGCAGTTCTTC. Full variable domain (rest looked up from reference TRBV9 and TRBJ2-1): DSGVTQTPKHLITATGQRVTLRCSPRSGDLSVYWYQQSLDQGLQFLIQYYNGEERAKGNILERFSAQQFPDLHSELNLSSLELGDSALYFCASSAGLAYNEQFFGPGTRLTVL.

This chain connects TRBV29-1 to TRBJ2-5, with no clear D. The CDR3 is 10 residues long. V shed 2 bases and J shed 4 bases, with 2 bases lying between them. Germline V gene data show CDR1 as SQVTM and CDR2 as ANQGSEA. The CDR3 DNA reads TGCAGCGTTGAACTAGAGACCCAGTACTTC. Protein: CSVELETQYF.

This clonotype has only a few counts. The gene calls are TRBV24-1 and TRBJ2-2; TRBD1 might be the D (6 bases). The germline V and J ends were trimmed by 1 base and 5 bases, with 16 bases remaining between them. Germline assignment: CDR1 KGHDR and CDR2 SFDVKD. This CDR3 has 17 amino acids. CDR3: CATSDFFARGGTGELFF. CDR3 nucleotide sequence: TGTGCCACCAGTGATTTTTTTGCCAGGGGCGGTACCGGGGAGCTGTTTTTT.

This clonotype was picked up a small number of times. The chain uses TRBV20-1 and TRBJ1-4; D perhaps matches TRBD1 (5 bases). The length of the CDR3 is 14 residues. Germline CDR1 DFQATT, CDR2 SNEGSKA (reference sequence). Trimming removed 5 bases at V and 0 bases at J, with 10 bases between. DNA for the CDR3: TGCAGTGCTCGGACGGACACAACTAATGAAAAACTGTTTTTT. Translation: CSARTDTTNEKLFF.

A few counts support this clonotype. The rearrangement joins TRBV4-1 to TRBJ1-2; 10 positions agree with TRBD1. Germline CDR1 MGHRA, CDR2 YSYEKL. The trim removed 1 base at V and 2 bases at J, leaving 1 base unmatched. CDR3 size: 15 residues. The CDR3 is CASSQGTGGNYGYTF. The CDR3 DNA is TGCGCCAGCAGCCAAGGGACAGGGGGAAACTATGGCTACACCTTC.

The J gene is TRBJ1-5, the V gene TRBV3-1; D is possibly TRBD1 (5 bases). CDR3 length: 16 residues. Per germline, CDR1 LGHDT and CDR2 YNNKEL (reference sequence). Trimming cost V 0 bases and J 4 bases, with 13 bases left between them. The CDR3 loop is CASSQDTGRGNQPQHF. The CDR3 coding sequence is TGTGCCAGCAGCCAAGATACGGGAAGGGGAAATCAGCCCCAGCATTTT. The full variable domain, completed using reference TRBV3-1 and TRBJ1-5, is DTAVSQTPKYLVTQMGNDKSIKCEQNLGHDTMYWYKQDSKKFLKIMFSYNNKELIINETVPNRFSPKSPDKAHLNLHINSLELGDSAVYFCASSQDTGRGNQPQHFGDGTRLSIL.